This TCR beta chain was documented in a study of shared clonotypes between healthy human individuals. The study, taken as a whole, reports: Clonotype sharing across donors was expected to vary with sequencing depth.

A remark on this clone: The antigen remains unidentified.

Data came from immunoSEQ multiplex PCR; TCRdb stores just in-frame clones and leaves some out. The table has hundreds of thousands of clones, roughly nine tenths seen once; the top ten hold approximately 25%. Germline V CDR1 and CDR2: WNHNN, SYGVQD (reference sequence). The CDR3 spans 14 residues. Trimming removed 3 bases from V and 5 bases from J, with 12 bases in between. Selected positively for CCR7 and CD45RO-negative, naive CD8 cells excluded terminally differentiated effector memory CD45RA+ cells. Sequenced sample: naive CD8+ T cells sorted from blood. The source of this sequence is a man aged 25 to 40 in good health. The rearrangement uses TRBV10-1 and TRBJ2-3; D unclear. The CDR3 region is CASSDNTELDTQYF. For the CDR3, the DNA is TGCGCCAGCAGTGACAACACCGAACTAGATACGCAGTATTTT.